Below are 27 T cell receptor beta chains sequenced from a single sample in a study of early T cells in non-severe SARS-CoV-2 infection. TCRdb itself ran the 5' RACE reads through MiXCR, one entry per CDR3 protein. The table includes tens of thousands of distinct CDR3 sequences, under 7.5% detected once. Sequenced: whole blood. These receptors all come from an adult who was a healthcare worker with PCR-confirmed SARS-CoV-2 infection or an uninfected control (not recorded which).

The rearrangement uses TRBV28 and TRBJ2-6, with D perhaps matching TRBD1 (6 bases). V lost 1 base and J 4 bases, leaving 14 bases between the germline ends. Germline V gives CDR1 MDHEN, CDR2 SYDVKM. The CDR3 has 17 residues. DNA of the CDR3: TGTGCCAGCAGTTTATATCCCCAGGGGTCCGGGGCCAACGTCCTGACTTTC. Its translation is CASSLYPQGSGANVLTF.

This chain connects TRBV28 to TRBJ2-7, with D possibly matching TRBD1 (6 bases). The CDR3 has 13 residues. Looked up from germline, CDR1 is MDHEN and CDR2 is SYDVKM. The germline V and J ends were trimmed by 7 bases and 2 bases, with 12 bases remaining between them. Written as DNA, the CDR3 is TGTGCCAGCACGGGTGGGGGCCCCTACGAGCAGTACTTC. It encodes CASTGGGPYEQYF.

In the case of this clonotype: A much larger clonotype is one base distant, so this may be a read error. V is TRBV7-8 and J is TRBJ1-2; D uncertain. Germline V gene data show CDR1 as SGHVS and CDR2 as FQNEAQ. CDR3 length equals 15 residues. Between the trimmed V and J ends, which lost 4 bases and 0 bases, there was a span of 12 bases. In DNA, the CDR3 is TGTGCCAGCAGCTCAGACGCGTCAGCTAACTATGGCTACACCTTC. It specifies CASSSDASANYGYTF. Based on the CDR3 plus reference TRBV7-8 and TRBJ1-2, the full variable domain is GAGVSQSPRYKVAKRGQDVALRCDPISGHVSLFWYQQALGQGPEFLTYFQNEAQLDKSGLPSDRFFAERPEGSVSTLKIQRTQQEDSAVYLCASSSDASANYGYTFGSGTRLTVV.

Concerning this clonotype: An end of the junction differs from the germline gene, which may be a read error. The chain employs TRBV25-1 and TRBJ2-5, with D possibly matching TRBD1 (6 bases). The CDR3 length is 15 residues. Germline V gene data show CDR1 as MGHDK and CDR2 as SYGVNS. CDR3 protein: CASSDGQSGEGTQHF. CDR3 sequence (DNA): TGTGCCAGCAGTGACGGACAGTCCGGCGAGGGGACCCAGCACTTC. Full variable domain (remainder filled in from reference TRBV25-1 and TRBJ2-5): EADIYQTPRYLVIGTGKKITLECSQTMGHDKMYWYQQDPGMELHLIHYSYGVNSTEKGDLSSESTVSRIRTEHFPLTLESARPSHTSQYLCASSDGQSGEGTQHFGPGTRLLVL.

V gene TRBV4-1 combines with J gene TRBJ2-2, with unresolved D. The CDR3 is made up of 14 amino acids. V lost 4 bases to trimming and J lost 1 base, with 7 bases between them. Per germline, CDR1 MGHRA and CDR2 YSYEKL. As DNA, the CDR3 is TGCGCCAGCAGCCCGGTCTTGAACACCGGGGAGCTGTTTTTT. Protein product: CASSPVLNTGELFF.

This clonotype was counted a few times. The chain carries TRBV6-2 or TRBV6-3 and TRBJ2-6; a weak D match, TRBD2 (6 bases). Between the trimmed V and J ends, which lost 6 bases and 2 bases, there was a span of 14 bases. This CDR3 has 16 amino acids. Germline V gene lookup returns CDR1 MNHEY and CDR2 SVGEGT. CDR3 nucleotides: TGTGCCAGCAGCCACGGAGGGCTTGCTGGGGCCAACGTCCTGACTTTC. It is translated as CASSHGGLAGANVLTF.

This clonotype was observed a few times. This chain uses TRBV7-2 with TRBJ1-2; D remains unclear. CDR1 and CDR2 (germline): SGHTA, FQGNSA. This CDR3 comprises 16 residues. V was clipped by 5 bases and J by 10 bases, with 26 bases between them. The CDR3 reads CASSQRRRFPLWDYTF. The CDR3 nucleotides read TGTGCCAGCAGCCAAAGAAGACGTTTTCCCTTATGGGACTACACCTTC.

This clonotype was seen ten or more times. The chain combines TRBV7-2 with TRBJ1-6, with TRBD1 as a possible D gene (6 bases). Germline lookup yields CDR1 SGHTA and CDR2 FQGNSA. V shed 5 bases and J shed 10 bases, with 18 bases lying between them. The CDR3 runs to 15 residues. The DNA for the CDR3 is TGTGCCAGCAGCCTAGGGCCGGGGGCGCGGTCACCCCTCCACTTT. Its translation: CASSLGPGARSPLHF.

This clonotype showed up many times. This chain connects TRBV20-1 to TRBJ1-1; no definite D call. V was pared by 5 bases and J by 2 bases, with 9 bases between. Germline V lookup: CDR1 DFQATT, CDR2 SNEGSKA (reference sequence). This CDR3 comprises 12 residues. The CDR3 loop is CSAERSNTEAFF. Written as DNA, the CDR3 is TGCAGTGCTGAGCGGAGTAACACTGAAGCTTTCTTT.

Within the sample, this clonotype is medium-sized. A junction boundary mismatches the germline segment, possibly from a read error. The gene calls are TRBV28 and TRBJ2-1; D unclear. CDR1 is MDHEN, CDR2 SYDVKM, per germline. The CDR3 loop spans 11 amino acids. CDR3 loop: CASSSNNEQFF. The CDR3 region has the DNA TGTGCCAGCAGCTCCAACAATGAGCAGTTCTTC. Complete variable domain (other parts from reference TRBV28 and TRBJ2-1): DVKVTQSSRYLVKRTGEKVFLECVQDMDHENMFWYRQDPGLGLRLIYFSYDVKMKEKGDIPEGYSVSREKKERFSLILESASTNQTSMYLCASSSNNEQFFGPGTRLTVL.

This chain links TRBV27 with TRBJ1-1, with D perhaps matching TRBD1 (6 bases). Germline values: CDR1 MNHEY, CDR2 SMNVEV (reference sequence). V was clipped by 1 base and J by 2 bases, with 8 bases between them. CDR3 size: 14 residues. CDR3 DNA sequence: TGTGCCAGCAGTTTATTACAGGGAAACACTGAAGCTTTCTTT. It translates to CASSLLQGNTEAFF.

The J gene is TRBJ2-1, the V gene TRBV2; 7 positions agree with TRBD2. Per germline, CDR1 SNHLY and CDR2 FYNNEI. The CDR3 totals 13 residues. With 9 bases clipped from V and 3 bases from J, the junction kept 5 bases outside the gene matches. The CDR3 loop is CARGRVGYNEQFF. CDR3 DNA sequence: TGTGCCAGAGGGAGGGTGGGCTACAATGAGCAGTTCTTC.

By frequency in the sample, this clonotype is medium-sized. The chain joins TRBV4-3 to TRBJ1-3; D is perhaps TRBD1 (5 bases). Trimming took off 0 bases at V and 0 bases at J, with 24 bases between the two ends. The CDR3 loop spans 21 amino acids. Germline V gene lookup returns CDR1 LGHNA and CDR2 YSLEER. CDR3 bases: TGCGCCAGCAGCCAAGATCTGATAGTAATGGGACGGAGCCTCTCTGGAAACACCATATATTTT. Translating it yields CASSQDLIVMGRSLSGNTIYF.

This clonotype was recorded at least ten times. This chain uses TRBV7-2 with TRBJ1-4; 12 bases match TRBD1. CDR1 and CDR2 from the germline V gene are SGHTA and FQGNSA. Losses at the gene ends were 4 bases for V and 10 bases for J; bases not matched to a gene: 13. CDR3 length: 17 residues. CDR3 DNA sequence: TGTGCCAGCAGCTCAGTTCTAACCGGGACAGGGGGCGTAAAACTGTTTTTT. This gives the protein CASSSVLTGTGGVKLFF.

This clonotype showed up many times. The CDR3: CASSQTPAGVSALSQYF. In DNA, the CDR3 is TGTGCCAGCAGCCAAACCCCTGCGGGAGTTTCGGCTTTGTCCCAGTACTTC. This chain connects TRBV3-1 to TRBJ2-5; 7 bases are shared with TRBD2. The CDR3 sequence is 17 residues long. The germline CDR1 and CDR2 sequences are LGHDT and YNNKEL (reference sequence). V shed 2 bases, J shed 9 bases, and the junction held 18 bases outside the gene matches.

This clonotype was counted many times. This chain joins TRBV3-1 and TRBJ2-2, with 14 bases fitting TRBD2. The V segment lost 5 bases and the J segment 6 bases; nucleotides outside the gene matches: 11. Germline loops: CDR1 LGHDT, CDR2 YNNKEL (reference sequence). This CDR3 is 18 amino acids long. In DNA form, the CDR3 reads TGTGCCAGCAGCTTTGGGACTAGCGGGAGAGGGGGCCCCGGGGAGCTGTTTTTT. Amino acid sequence: CASSFGTSGRGGPGELFF.

This clonotype was seen ten or more times. V gene TRBV29-1 combines with J gene TRBJ1-2, with D uncertain. Germline CDR1 and CDR2: SQVTM and ANQGSEA. Trimming removed 3 bases from V and 6 bases from J, with 11 bases in between. This CDR3 has 12 amino acids. In nucleotides, the CDR3 is TGCAGCGTTGATCAGGTGACCCATGGCTACACCTTC. Its translation: CSVDQVTHGYTF.

The chain recombines TRBV2 with TRBJ2-3, with 7 bases lining up with TRBD2. Germline V lookup: CDR1 SNHLY, CDR2 FYNNEI. The length of the CDR3 is 13 residues. Unmatched junction bases numbered 3, after V lost 4 bases and J lost 5 bases. CDR3 in amino acids: CASSGPGGDTQYF. CDR3 nucleotide sequence: TGTGCCAGCAGTGGCCCGGGAGGAGATACGCAGTATTTT.

The table lists this clonotype with many counts. V is TRBV12-3 or TRBV12-4 and J is TRBJ1-6; D is uncertain. Trimming took 6 bases from V and 10 from J, leaving 13 bases between them. This CDR3 is 13 amino acids long. The CDR3, as DNA: TGTGCCAGCAGCCGATCCCCCGGATCACCCCTCCACTTT. It codes for CASSRSPGSPLHF.

This clonotype was observed many times. The CDR3 DNA reads TGTGCCAGCTCAATGACAGCGGCGTACCAAGAGACCCAGTACTTC. This codes for CASSMTAAYQETQYF. The V and J genes are TRBV18 and TRBJ2-5; either TRBD1 or TRBD2 may fit D (5 bases each). CDR3 length: 15 residues. The ends were cut back, 5 bases at V and 0 bases at J, with 13 bases in the middle. Germline CDR1 is KGHSH and CDR2 is LQKENI.

Ten or more counts support this clonotype. The V gene is TRBV5-1, the J gene TRBJ1-5; the D gene is possibly TRBD1 (5 bases). CDR3 length: 14 amino acids. The germline gives CDR1 SGHRS, CDR2 YFSETQ. V was cut by 0 bases and J by 5 bases, with 9 bases left in between. CDR3 residues: CASSLGQGDQPQHF. CDR3 sequence (DNA): TGCGCCAGCAGCTTGGGCCAGGGCGATCAGCCCCAGCATTTT. Using reference TRBV5-1 and TRBJ1-5 for the parts outside the CDR3, the full variable domain is KAGVTQTPRYLIKTRGQQVTLSCSPISGHRSVSWYQQTPGQGLQFLFEYFSETQRNKGNFPGRFSGRQFSNSRSEMNVSTLELGDSALYLCASSLGQGDQPQHFGDGTRLSIL.

This clonotype is large in the sample. The chain carries TRBV27 and TRBJ2-1, with D possibly being TRBD2 (6 bases). Per germline, CDR1 MNHEY and CDR2 SMNVEV (reference sequence). V was trimmed by 6 bases and J by 2 bases, leaving 14 bases between them. This CDR3 is 15 amino acids long. The CDR3 protein is CASSSFAGPYNEQFF. The CDR3 nucleotides read TGTGCCAGCAGCTCGTTTGCGGGACCCTACAATGAGCAGTTCTTC.

V and J are TRBV2 and TRBJ1-5; TRBD1 matches 10 bases. Looked up from germline, CDR1 is SNHLY and CDR2 is FYNNEI. After removal of 3 bases from V and 4 bases from J, the junction contained 3 bases not matched to a gene. The CDR3 spans 15 residues. CDR3 DNA sequence: TGTGCCAGCAGTGAGGACAGGGGGACTAATCAGCCCCAGCATTTT. This translates into CASSEDRGTNQPQHF.

CDR3 region: CASRSKNTGELFF. CDR3 DNA sequence: TGTGCCAGCAGGTCTAAGAACACCGGGGAGCTGTTTTTT. This chain uses TRBV12-3 or TRBV12-4 with TRBJ2-2; D gene uncertain. V lost 6 bases, J lost 1 base, and 6 bases lay in between. This CDR3 spans 13 amino acids.

This clonotype showed up many times. The chain has TRBV2 and TRBJ2-3, with D hard to call. The CDR3 extends over 16 amino acids. Per the germline V gene, CDR1 is SNHLY and CDR2 is FYNNEI. V shed 7 bases and J shed 0 bases, with 17 bases lying between them. CDR3 protein: CASNGRATLSTDTQYF. The CDR3 DNA is TGTGCCAGCAATGGCAGAGCGACCCTAAGCACAGATACGCAGTATTTT.

The rearrangement links TRBV12-3 or TRBV12-4 to TRBJ1-1; D is possibly TRBD1 (5 bases). The V end lost 3 bases, the J end lost 0 bases, and 11 bases lay between the germline ends. The CDR3 sequence is 15 residues long. CDR3 coding DNA: TGTGCCAGCAGTTTTAGAGGGGATCTGAACACTGAAGCTTTCTTT. Its protein product is CASSFRGDLNTEAFF.

This clonotype was picked up a small number of times. J is TRBJ1-6 and V is TRBV28; D is uncertain. There are 15 residues in the CDR3. The V end lost 4 bases, the J end lost 0 bases, and 7 bases lay between the germline ends. The germline CDR1 and CDR2 sequences are MDHEN and SYDVKM. Written as DNA, the CDR3 is TGTGCCAGCAGTTCAGCGAGCTCCTATAATTCACCCCTCCACTTT. This translates into CASSSASSYNSPLHF.